Below, 9 T cell receptor beta chains from the same sample are listed, as sequenced in a study of a mutant IDH1 vaccine in newly diagnosed glioma. TCRdb's copy holds only in-frame clones and misses some; the assay was immunoSEQ multiplex PCR. The table records tens of thousands of clones, 82% of them present only once. The time point is: week 47, end of study. Topical imiquimod accompanied each vaccine dose, which consisted of 300 ug of mutant IDH1 20-mer peptide. These receptors' antigens are unknown. The sequencing here drew on PBMCs, taken from a glioma patient whose treatment included an IDH1 peptide vaccine. These receptors all come from a man younger than 35 with glioma. Some clones in this sample may be carry-over from other donors' samples.

This chain joins TRBV9 and TRBJ1-5; no reliable D call. Germline V lookup: CDR1 SGDLS, CDR2 YYNGEE. This CDR3 comprises 13 residues. Between the trimmed V and J ends, which lost 3 bases and 3 bases, there was a span of 7 bases. The CDR3 coding sequence is TGTGCCAGCAGCGGCGACCACAATCAGCCCCAGCATTTT. Its protein is CASSGDHNQPQHF.

The rearrangement joins TRBV6-1 to TRBJ1-2; D remains ambiguous. The germline gives CDR1 MNHNS, CDR2 SASEGT. Between the trimmed V and J ends, which lost 6 bases and 5 bases, there was a span of 10 bases. The CDR3 is made up of 12 amino acids. The CDR3 DNA is TGTGCCAGCAGGGGTACGGTATATGGCTACACCTTC. Protein: CASRGTVYGYTF.

The V and J genes are TRBV7-9 and TRBJ2-2, with TRBD2 matching 9 bases. V gave up 6 bases and J gave up 6 bases; unmatched junction bases: 8. The CDR3 is 15 residues long. Germline loops: CDR1 SEHNR, CDR2 FQNEAQ (reference sequence). The CDR3 sequence: CASRQAGGLAGELFF. In DNA, the CDR3 is TGTGCCAGCAGACAAGCGGGGGGCTTGGCCGGGGAGCTGTTTTTT.

V gene TRBV19 combines with J gene TRBJ2-7; 8 bases line up with TRBD2. The length of the CDR3 is 18 residues. V was pared by 1 base and J by 2 bases, with 13 bases of the junction left unmatched. Germline loops: CDR1 LNHDA, CDR2 SQIVND (reference sequence). This chain's CDR3 is CASSIAPPGLGVAYEQYF. The CDR3 DNA reads as TGTGCCAGTAGTATAGCGCCACCGGGACTAGGGGTAGCCTACGAGCAGTACTTC.

This clone has only a few counts. The gene calls are TRBV9 and TRBJ1-4, with 9 bases that match TRBD1. Germline lookup yields CDR1 SGDLS and CDR2 YYNGEE. Losses at the gene ends were 4 bases for V and 7 bases for J; bases not matched to a gene: 5. CDR3 length equals 14 residues. The CDR3 is CASSRDRVGEKLFF. The CDR3 bases are TGTGCCAGCAGCCGGGACAGGGTGGGTGAAAAACTGTTTTTT.

The chain couples TRBV29-1 to TRBJ2-7, with a possible D match to TRBD2 (6 bases). V lost 4 bases and J lost 0, with 13 bases in between. CDR3 size: 14 residues. Germline CDR1 reads SQVTM; CDR2 reads ANQGSEA. The CDR3 reads CSVAGVEDSYEQYF. Written as DNA, the CDR3 is TGCAGCGTTGCGGGAGTTGAGGACTCCTACGAGCAGTACTTC.

The rearrangement links TRBV5-4 to TRBJ2-7; TRBD2 matches 7 bases. The germline V gene encodes CDR1 SGHNT and CDR2 YYREEE (reference sequence). The V and J ends lost 0 bases and 2 bases, in that order; junction bases with no gene match: 5. The CDR3 runs to 15 residues. The CDR3 protein is CASSLGGGTTYEQYF. The CDR3 DNA is TGTGCCAGCAGCTTGGGTGGCGGGACTACCTACGAGCAGTACTTC. Filled out from reference TRBV5-4 and TRBJ2-7, the complete variable domain reads ETGVTQSPTHLIKTRGQQVTLRCSSQSGHNTVSWYQQALGQGPQFIFQYYREEENGRGNFPPRFSGLQFPNYSSELNVNALELDDSALYLCASSLGGGTTYEQYFGPGTRLTVT.

Only a few counts were recorded for this clone. This sequence joins TRBV30 and TRBJ1-1, with D possibly being TRBD1 (5 bases). This CDR3 has 13 amino acids. CDR1 and CDR2 from the germline V gene are GTSNPN and SVGIG (reference sequence). Trimming cost V 5 bases and J 1 base, with 11 bases left between them. The DNA for the CDR3 is TGTGCCTGGTTCCAGGGTGGGAACACTGAAGCTTTCTTT. Translated: CAWFQGGNTEAFF.

The V and J genes are TRBV15 and TRBJ2-7, with 8 nucleotides matching TRBD1. J gave up 2 bases and V 3 bases, and 3 bases lay outside the gene matches. Germline CDR1 is LNHNV and CDR2 is YYDKDF (reference sequence). This CDR3 has 14 amino acids. CDR3 protein: CATSRDREAYEQYF. As DNA, the CDR3 is TGTGCCACCAGCAGGGACAGGGAGGCCTACGAGCAGTACTTC.